The entry below describes one T cell receptor (beta chain). Its antigen is undetermined. Germline loops: CDR1 DFQATT, CDR2 SNEGSKA (reference sequence). This CDR3 is 15 amino acids long. 5'RACE template switching with UMIs produced the TCR beta cDNA. TCRdb reprocessed the 5' RACE reads; each CDR3 protein has one entry and no DNA is given. This sample lists under 200,000 distinct CDR3 sequences; its ten largest clones have about a fifth. This sample is drawn from a study of T cells expressing NK-cell markers. Study findings and constraints: Leadership of the CD3+CD56-NKG2C+ fraction also belonged to these clonotypes in several donors. NKG2C+ dominant clonotype frequencies in five to seven donors were roughly 1.0-7.5% of CD8+ T cells.

This receptor was taken from a woman between 18 and 69 years old in good health. Sequencing was carried out using blood T cells: a sorted CD56 or NKG2C T cell subset, CD4+ or CD8+ T cells, or bulk PBMC T cells (not recorded which). The V and J genes are TRBV20-1 and TRBJ1-2; TCRdb proposes TRBD1, but this gene call is untestable without DNA. CDR3 protein: CSARAYPGESYGYTF.